The next 32 T cell receptor beta chains were all read from a single sample in a study of human T cells and chemical hapten exposure. MiXCR, applied by TCRdb to the RACE reads, yields one record per CDR3 protein. The sample shows approximately 95,000 distinct CDR3 sequences, about an eighth of them seen only once. This sample's time point: patch test 2, 6 weeks after DPC sensitization. Treatment indicated: therapeutic diphenylcyclopropenone sensitization with weekly scalp DPC. The specimen comprised whole blood, sampled in connection with sensitization to the hapten diphenylcyclopropenone (DPC). These receptors were obtained from a woman aged 40 to 55 with alopecia areata. Some clones in this sample may be carry-over from other donors' samples.

The chain uses TRBV7-2 and TRBJ2-3; D may be TRBD1 or TRBD2 (6 bases each). CDR1 is SGHTA, CDR2 FQGNSA, per germline. The CDR3 spans 18 residues. Between the trimmed V and J ends, which lost 1 base and 1 base, there was a span of 18 bases. The CDR3 spells CASSLGPRGAIGTDTQYF. The CDR3 DNA sequence: TGTGCCAGCAGCTTAGGCCCTAGGGGGGCCATAGGCACAGATACGCAGTATTTT.

The chain joins TRBV6-2 or TRBV6-3 to TRBJ1-2; D gene ambiguous. V shed 6 bases and J shed 6 bases, with 17 bases lying between them. Germline V gene sequence: CDR1 MNHEY, CDR2 SVGEGT. The CDR3 is 14 amino acids. The CDR3, as DNA: TGTGCCAGCAGCCGTGTCGGGGATTCGGATGGCTACACCTTC. The encoded protein is CASSRVGDSDGYTF.

This clonotype was seen many times. The J gene is TRBJ1-1, the V gene TRBV9; possibly TRBD1 for D (6 bases). The CDR3 totals 15 residues. Per germline, CDR1 SGDLS and CDR2 YYNGEE. The V gene lost 3 bases and the J gene lost 3 bases, with 15 bases spanning the gap. The CDR3 is CASSDSPTGHTEAFF. The CDR3 DNA reads TGTGCCAGCAGCGACTCGCCGACAGGACACACTGAAGCTTTCTTT. The full variable domain, in which reference TRBV9 and TRBJ1-1 provide the parts outside the CDR3, is DSGVTQTPKHLITATGQRVTLRCSPRSGDLSVYWYQQSLDQGLQFLIQYYNGEERAKGNILERFSAQQFPDLHSELNLSSLELGDSALYFCASSDSPTGHTEAFFGQGTRLTVV.

This clonotype appeared many times. The genes are TRBV29-1 and TRBJ2-2; D not resolved. This CDR3 is built from 12 residues. Trimming left V 3 bases short and J 6 bases short, with 8 bases between. CDR1 and CDR2 (germline): SQVTM, ANQGSEA. The CDR3 here is CSVDGWAGELFF. The DNA of the CDR3 is TGCAGCGTTGATGGGTGGGCCGGGGAGCTGTTTTTT.

The genes are TRBV3-1 and TRBJ1-1, with no clear D. Trimming removed 5 bases at V and 2 bases at J, with 12 bases between. Germline CDR1 and CDR2: LGHDT and YNNKEL (reference sequence). This CDR3 spans 14 amino acids. CDR3 region: CASSFLRDNTEAFF. The CDR3 DNA is TGTGCCAGCAGCTTCCTCCGCGACAACACTGAAGCTTTCTTT. Complete variable domain (other parts from reference TRBV3-1 and TRBJ1-1): DTAVSQTPKYLVTQMGNDKSIKCEQNLGHDTMYWYKQDSKKFLKIMFSYNNKELIINETVPNRFSPKSPDKAHLNLHINSLELGDSAVYFCASSFLRDNTEAFFGQGTRLTVV.

This clonotype was found many times. The chain couples TRBV7-2 to TRBJ2-1; 10 positions agree with TRBD2. Trimming cost V 5 bases and J 9 bases; bases outside gene matches: 22. Looked up from germline, CDR1 is SGHTA and CDR2 is FQGNSA. The CDR3 totals 19 residues. The CDR3 region has the DNA TGTGCCAGCAGCCCTGGGGTTCTGGGTGGGCTAGCGGGAGCTACTGAGCAGTTCTTC. Its protein is CASSPGVLGGLAGATEQFF.

At least ten counts were recorded for this clonotype. The chain has TRBV30 and TRBJ1-4, with TRBD1 matching 9 bases. CDR1 is GTSNPN, CDR2 SVGIG, per germline (reference sequence). V gave up 8 bases and J gave up 8 bases; unmatched junction bases: 6. This CDR3 is built from 12 residues. CDR3 bases: TGTGCCCGGCGACAGGGGGGCGAAAAACTGTTTTTT. Translation: CARRQGGEKLFF.

In its sample, this clonotype was seen many times. V and J are TRBV9 and TRBJ2-1; 11 bases align to TRBD2. Per germline, CDR1 SGDLS and CDR2 YYNGEE. This CDR3 has 16 amino acids. Losses at the gene ends were 0 bases for V and 4 bases for J; bases not matched to a gene: 3. The CDR3 nucleotides read TGTGCCAGCAGCGTAGGTGGACTAGCGGGTTACAATGAGCAGTTCTTC. It encodes CASSVGGLAGYNEQFF.

V usage is TRBV6-2 or TRBV6-3 and J usage is TRBJ1-1; 7 nucleotides agree with TRBD1. Germline assignment: CDR1 MNHEY and CDR2 SVGEGT. V shed 5 bases, J shed 0 bases, and the junction held 6 bases outside the gene matches. The CDR3 sequence is 15 residues long. The CDR3 DNA is TGTGCCAGCAGTCACCCGGGACAGATGAACACTGAAGCTTTCTTT. Its translation is CASSHPGQMNTEAFF.

Ten or more counts support this clonotype. The genes are TRBV9 and TRBJ1-6, with D unclear. The V end was cut by 4 bases, the J end by 3 bases, with 5 bases between. The germline gives CDR1 SGDLS, CDR2 YYNGEE. The CDR3 totals 13 residues. Here the CDR3 reads CASSRDYNSPLHF. DNA for the CDR3: TGTGCCAGCAGCCGGGACTATAATTCACCCCTCCACTTT.

There are a few counts of this clonotype. This chain links TRBV7-9 with TRBJ2-1; TRBD2 agrees at 12 bases. Trimming removed 1 base from V and 6 bases from J; junction bases left unmatched: 4. This CDR3 spans 16 amino acids. In germline, CDR1 is SEHNR, CDR2 FQNEAQ (reference sequence). This CDR3 is CASSLGASGRANEQFF. CDR3 nucleotides: TGTGCCAGCAGCTTAGGGGCTAGCGGGAGGGCCAATGAGCAGTTCTTC.

The chain carries TRBV12-3 or TRBV12-4 and TRBJ2-2; no reliable D call. V gave up 5 bases and J gave up 6 bases, with 16 bases separating them. This CDR3 has 15 amino acids. The CDR3 bases are TGTGCCAGCAGTCCCCGCCGTGACGGAGCCGGGGAGCTGTTTTTT. Translated, it gives CASSPRRDGAGELFF.

This chain joins TRBV19 and TRBJ2-7, with 9 nucleotides matching TRBD2. Germline values: CDR1 LNHDA, CDR2 SQIVND (reference sequence). The CDR3 loop spans 15 amino acids. The V and J ends lost 6 bases and 6 bases, in that order; junction bases with no gene match: 12. The CDR3 DNA sequence: TGTGCCAGTAGACCCGGGTTAGCGGGGGCGATCGAGCAGTACTTC. Translated: CASRPGLAGAIEQYF.

In this sample, this clonotype turned up many times. The V and J genes are TRBV6-2 or TRBV6-3 and TRBJ1-1; D is unclear. The V end was cut by 4 bases, the J end by 1 base, with 7 bases between. This CDR3 has 13 residues. Germline CDR1 is MNHEY and CDR2 is SVGEGT. The CDR3 region has the DNA TGTGCCAGCAGTTTGGAGGGGAACACTGAAGCTTTCTTT. It translates to CASSLEGNTEAFF.

This clonotype turned up a few times. The rearrangement uses TRBV7-6 and TRBJ1-2; 8 nucleotides line up with TRBD1. V gave up 5 bases and J gave up 4 bases; unmatched junction bases: 9. The CDR3 consists of 15 residues. Germline V lookup: CDR1 SGHVS, CDR2 FNYEAQ. The CDR3 DNA reads TGTGCCAGCAGCGCCCACAGGGGGTCTAGCTATGGCTACACCTTC. Translated: CASSAHRGSSYGYTF.

This rearrangement joins TRBV20-1 to TRBJ2-5; D might be TRBD2 (6 bases). The CDR3 covers 15 residues. The germline CDR1 and CDR2 sequences are DFQATT and SNEGSKA (reference sequence). V dropped 1 base and J dropped 1 base, with 13 bases sitting between them. CDR3 sequence: CSARVGRGTQETQYF. The CDR3 region has the DNA TGCAGTGCTAGAGTCGGACGGGGGACCCAAGAGACCCAGTACTTC.

This clonotype was detected a few times. This chain connects TRBV7-6 to TRBJ1-1, with TRBD1 as a possible D gene (6 bases). V was shortened by 2 bases and J by 4 bases, with 20 bases between the two germline ends. CDR3 length equals 17 residues. CDR1 is SGHVS and CDR2 is FNYEAQ in the germline V gene. CDR3 in amino acids: CASSLQSAGGIATEAFF. CDR3 nucleotides: TGTGCCAGCAGCTTACAATCTGCCGGGGGCATTGCCACTGAAGCTTTCTTT.

The chain carries TRBV11-3 and TRBJ1-1; D possibly corresponds to TRBD1 (6 bases). Germline values: CDR1 SGHNT, CDR2 YENEEA. CDR3 length: 15 amino acids. Trimming took off 3 bases at V and 5 bases at J, with 16 bases between the two ends. CDR3 in DNA: TGTGCCAGCAGCTTGGGGTCAGGGGTTGGAACTGAAGCTTTCTTT. It is translated as CASSLGSGVGTEAFF. Drawing the rest from reference TRBV11-3 and TRBJ1-1, the complete variable domain is EAGVVQSPRYKIIEKKQPVAFWCNPISGHNTLYWYLQNLGQGPELLIRYENEEAVDDSQLPKDRFSAERLKGVDSTLKIQPAELGDSAVYLCASSLGSGVGTEAFFGQGTRLTVV.

In this sample, this clonotype turned up a few times. This chain joins TRBV29-1 and TRBJ2-3; TRBD1 agrees at 8 bases. The V gene's germline CDR1 is SQVTM and CDR2 ANQGSEA. V lost 3 bases, J lost 3 bases, and 5 bases stayed unmatched. The CDR3 loop spans 14 amino acids. The CDR3 DNA reads TGCAGCGTTGACCTACAGGGGGGAACAGATACGCAGTATTTT. Protein: CSVDLQGGTDTQYF.

This clonotype was recorded at least ten times. The rearrangement links TRBV5-4 to TRBJ2-4; D is unclear. The CDR3 contains 14 residues. Deletions cut 3 bases from V and 0 bases from J, with 7 bases between. Germline assignment: CDR1 SGHNT and CDR2 YYREEE (reference sequence). CDR3 sequence (DNA): TGTGCCAGCAGCTCCCCTCGAGCCAAAAACATTCAGTACTTC. Translated: CASSSPRAKNIQYF.

In this sample, this clonotype turned up many times. The V gene is TRBV9, the J gene TRBJ2-1, with TRBD2 matching over 11 bases. Losses at the gene ends were 3 bases for V and 9 bases for J; bases not matched to a gene: 8. This CDR3 is 15 amino acids long. The germline gives CDR1 SGDLS, CDR2 YYNGEE. The CDR3 region has the DNA TGTGCCAGCAGCGCGGCTCCCCTAGCGGGAGGTGAGCAGTTCTTC. This codes for CASSAAPLAGGEQFF. Drawing the rest from reference TRBV9 and TRBJ2-1, the complete variable domain is DSGVTQTPKHLITATGQRVTLRCSPRSGDLSVYWYQQSLDQGLQFLIQYYNGEERAKGNILERFSAQQFPDLHSELNLSSLELGDSALYFCASSAAPLAGGEQFFGPGTRLTVL.

The rearrangement links TRBV6-5 to TRBJ1-2, with D possibly TRBD1 on 5 matching bases. V was pared by 2 bases and J by 4 bases, with 17 bases between. The CDR3 consists of 16 residues. Germline V gene sequence: CDR1 MNHEY, CDR2 SVGAGI. Here the CDR3 reads CASSYASGPPGYGYTF. The DNA for the CDR3 is TGTGCCAGCAGTTACGCCTCAGGGCCCCCAGGCTATGGCTACACCTTC.

This clonotype has a count of ten or more. The chain joins TRBV7-9 to TRBJ1-1; possibly TRBD1 for D (5 bases). Trimming pared 2 bases from V and 4 bases from J, leaving 14 bases between. The V gene's germline CDR1 is SEHNR and CDR2 FQNEAQ (reference sequence). The CDR3 contains 15 residues. For the CDR3, the DNA is TGTGCCAGCAGCTTAAAAAGAGGGGTGCGCACTGAAGCTTTCTTT. It is translated as CASSLKRGVRTEAFF.

This clonotype has a handful of counts. The chain uses TRBV4-1 and TRBJ2-2; D remains ambiguous. CDR1 is MGHRA, CDR2 YSYEKL, per germline. The CDR3 loop spans 17 amino acids. Trimming stripped 4 bases from V and 9 bases from J, with 24 bases between. Here the CDR3 reads CASSPNHRAVPNWELFF. The DNA of the CDR3 is TGCGCCAGCAGCCCGAACCACCGGGCAGTGCCTAACTGGGAGCTGTTTTTT.

V usage is TRBV7-2 and J usage is TRBJ1-4; tentative D call: TRBD1 (6 bases). The CDR3 covers 16 residues. V gave up 5 bases and J gave up 2 bases, with 15 bases separating them. From germline, CDR1 is SGHTA and CDR2 FQGNSA. In DNA form, the CDR3 reads TGTGCCAGCAGCCGAGCGGGGGGGCCCACTAATGAAAAACTGTTTTTT. Amino acid sequence: CASSRAGGPTNEKLFF.

CDR3 nucleotides: TGTGCCAGTAAGCCTCATGCCGGGGAGCTGTTTTTT. Translated: CASKPHAGELFF. The rearrangement joins TRBV19 to TRBJ2-2; D not certain. V shed 7 bases and J shed 6 bases, with 9 bases lying between them. The germline V gene encodes CDR1 LNHDA and CDR2 SQIVND (reference sequence). The CDR3 is 12 amino acids.

This clonotype appeared a few times. This chain uses TRBV20-1 with TRBJ1-4, with 7 bases fitting TRBD1. The germline V gene has CDR1 DFQATT and CDR2 SNEGSKA (reference sequence). V dropped 2 bases and J dropped 12; count of bases not matched to a gene: 15. This CDR3 is 15 amino acids long. The CDR3 here is CSARIAGGLPKELFF. The CDR3 region has the DNA TGCAGTGCTAGAATCGCAGGGGGGCTCCCAAAAGAACTGTTTTTT.

The gene calls are TRBV30 and TRBJ1-5, with 9 bases identical to TRBD1. Germline-derived CDR1 and CDR2 are GTSNPN and SVGIG (reference sequence). V lost 1 base and J lost 7; bases outside the gene matches: 2. This CDR3 is 13 amino acids long. The CDR3, as DNA: TGTGCCTGGAGTGAGGACAGGGGACAGCCCCAGCATTTT. Amino acids: CAWSEDRGQPQHF.

This clonotype was observed a few times. The V gene is TRBV2, the J gene TRBJ1-4; D unresolved. Germline V lookup: CDR1 SNHLY, CDR2 FYNNEI. The CDR3 is made up of 13 amino acids. V dropped 9 bases and J dropped 8 bases, with 16 bases sitting between them. The CDR3 DNA sequence: TGTGCCAGTCGGCGGGAGGACGTGGAAAAACTGTTTTTT. This gives the protein CASRREDVEKLFF.

In this sample, this clonotype turned up a few times. The chain uses TRBV6-2 or TRBV6-3 and TRBJ1-5; no clear D gene. This CDR3 contains 14 residues. Trimming removed 0 bases from V and 5 bases from J, with 8 bases in between. The V gene's germline CDR1 is MNHEY and CDR2 SVGEGT. The CDR3 DNA sequence: TGTGCCAGCAGTTACTCGAATTCCCATCAGCCCCAGCATTTT. Protein product: CASSYSNSHQPQHF.

The table lists this clonotype with a few counts. This sequence joins TRBV2 and TRBJ2-7, with D uncertain. V was pared by 3 bases and J by 6 bases, with 6 bases between. The germline CDR1 and CDR2 sequences are SNHLY and FYNNEI. CDR3 length equals 11 residues. This chain's CDR3 is CASSDVGEQYF. The CDR3 DNA follows: TGTGCCAGCAGTGACGTGGGCGAGCAGTACTTC.

This chain joins TRBV7-2 and TRBJ1-4; TRBD1 matches 10 bases. The germline V gene has CDR1 SGHTA and CDR2 FQGNSA. The CDR3 is 20 amino acids. The V segment lost 1 base and the J segment 0 bases; nucleotides outside the gene matches: 11. Here the CDR3 reads CASSLVGQGSGDPTNEKLFF. CDR3 in DNA: TGTGCCAGCAGCTTAGTGGGACAGGGGTCAGGCGATCCAACTAATGAAAAACTGTTTTTT.